These 8 T cell receptor beta chains were all obtained from the same sample, sequenced in a study of beta chain features in type 1 diabetes. Isolated RNA was reverse transcribed in full, so expressed TCRB transcripts were sequenced. Measured with immunoSEQ multiplex PCR; TCRdb has only the in-frame clones, and not every one. In the table there are 250,000 to 350,000 clones, roughly 15% of which are singletons. The specimen sequenced was central memory CD4+ T cells from blood. Every receptor here comes from a man in his thirties or forties in good health.

The table lists this clone with a few counts. One end of the junction does not line up with germline, which may come from a read error. The chain has TRBV29-1 and TRBJ2-6; perhaps TRBD1 as D (5 bases). Germline V gives CDR1 SQVTM, CDR2 ANQGSEA. The CDR3 is 12 amino acids. CDR3 nucleotide sequence: TGCAGCGGTGCTGCTGGGGCCAACGGCCTGACTTTC. It encodes CSGAAGANGLTF.

The V and J genes are TRBV6-6 and TRBJ2-7; TRBD1 matches at 7 bases. Germline CDR1 MNHNY, CDR2 SVGAGI (reference sequence). The CDR3 spans 13 residues. Trimming cost V 5 bases and J 2 bases; bases outside gene matches: 3. DNA for the CDR3: TGTGCCAGCAGTGCCGGGACAGCCTACGAGCAGTACTTC. It is translated as CASSAGTAYEQYF.

The sample holds a few counts of this clone. The rearrangement joins TRBV11-1 to TRBJ2-6, with no clear D. The V gene's germline CDR1 is SGHAT and CDR2 FQDESV (reference sequence). The CDR3 length is 14 residues. Trimming took off 5 bases at V and 2 bases at J, with 7 bases between the two ends. The CDR3 DNA reads as TGTGCCAGCAGCGCTGCGGCTGGGGCCAACGTCCTGACTTTC. Translation: CASSAAAGANVLTF.

V usage is TRBV11-3 and J usage is TRBJ2-1; 9 bases line up with TRBD2. Germline V gene sequence: CDR1 SGHNT, CDR2 YENEEA. V lost 5 bases to trimming and J lost 0 bases; unmatched junction nucleotides: 11. This CDR3 is built from 18 residues. The DNA for the CDR3 is TGTGCCAGCAGCCCCGGAGCTAGCGGGACCAGCTCCTACAATGAGCAGTTCTTC. Amino acid sequence: CASSPGASGTSSYNEQFF.

This clone was seen many times. The chain has TRBV4-3 and TRBJ2-5; D tentatively reads TRBD1 or TRBD2 (5 bases each). Germline loops: CDR1 LGHNA, CDR2 YSLEER. V lost 4 bases and J 5 bases, leaving 14 bases between the germline ends. The CDR3 runs to 14 residues. For the CDR3, the DNA is TGCGCCAGCAGCCTTGGGCTAGGGGAGGAGACCCAGTACTTC. Translated, it gives CASSLGLGEETQYF.

There are many counts of this clone. This chain uses TRBV10-3 with TRBJ2-7; 11 bases are shared with TRBD2. CDR1 is ENHRY, CDR2 SYGVKD, per germline. The CDR3 sequence is 13 residues long. Trimming at V came to 8 bases and at J to 2 bases, leaving 2 bases not matched to a gene. CDR3 in amino acids: CAISSGGPYEQYF. The CDR3 DNA reads TGTGCCATCTCTAGCGGGGGGCCCTACGAGCAGTACTTC.

This clone showed up just a few times. The chain combines TRBV14 with TRBJ1-6; D uncertain. In germline, CDR1 is SGHDN, CDR2 FVKESK. V gave up 0 bases and J gave up 9 bases, with 12 bases separating them. This CDR3 is built from 15 residues. This CDR3 reads CASSQDPGGISPLHF. The CDR3 DNA sequence: TGTGCCAGCAGCCAAGACCCAGGAGGGATTTCACCCCTCCACTTT.

This clone occurred a few times. V usage is TRBV7-2 and J usage is TRBJ1-6, with D perhaps matching TRBD1 (5 bases). Germline V gives CDR1 SGHTA, CDR2 FQGNSA. This CDR3 has 15 amino acids. V was cut by 1 base and J by 10 bases, with 14 bases left in between. The CDR3 bases are TGTGCCAGCAGCTTAGATCGAGCAGGGCGGTCACCCCTCCACTTT. It encodes CASSLDRAGRSPLHF.